This passage covers 28 T cell receptor beta chains from one sample sequenced in a study of CXCR3-negative and CXCR3-positive naive CD8 T cells. In preparing the TRB cDNA libraries, 5' RACE with UMI labels was used. TCRdb re-called the 5' RACE reads and catalogs CDR3 proteins one per entry, DNA excluded. This sample lists 130,000 or so distinct CDR3 sequences; its ten largest clones have roughly 0.3%. The sequencing sample was made of naive CXCR3- CD8+ T cells from blood. Subset: CD45RO-CCR7+CD27+CD95- naive CD8+ T cells lacking CXCR3 (TNR3-). These receptor sequences come from a human donor in good health. Some clones in this sample may be carry-over from other donors' samples.

The V call is TRBV20-1, the J call TRBJ2-7. CDR1 DFQATT and CDR2 SNEGSKA come from the germline V gene (reference sequence). CDR3 length: 12 residues. CDR3 in amino acids: CSARTSSYEQYF.

The chain is built from TRBV28 and TRBJ2-7; TCRdb's assignment of TRBD1 cannot be checked, as there is no DNA. CDR3 length: 12 residues. Looked up from germline, CDR1 is MDHEN and CDR2 is SYDVKM. The CDR3: CASRGDRDEQYF.

This sequence joins TRBV7-9 and TRBJ2-7; without DNA, the TCRdb call of TRBD1 cannot be checked. This CDR3 spans 15 amino acids. Germline values: CDR1 SEHNR, CDR2 FQNEAQ (reference sequence). CDR3: CASSLSGANSYEQYF.

The V and J genes are TRBV6-1 and TRBJ2-7; TCRdb proposes TRBD1, but this gene call is untestable without DNA. Germline V gene data show CDR1 as MNHNS and CDR2 as SASEGT. There are 15 residues in the CDR3. The CDR3 protein is CASSEGSWGAEVKYF.

The chain carries TRBV7-8 and TRBJ2-1. The CDR3 contains 12 residues. Germline V CDR1 and CDR2: SGHVS, FQNEAQ. CDR3 loop: CASSPQSNEQFF.

This chain connects TRBV4-3 to TRBJ1-6. Germline-derived CDR1 and CDR2 are LGHNA and YSLEER. This CDR3 comprises 16 residues. CDR3 in amino acids: CASSQDGLSYNSPLHF.

The chain carries TRBV29-1 and TRBJ1-4. Looked up from germline, CDR1 is SQVTM and CDR2 is ANQGSEA. The CDR3 spans 14 residues. CDR3: CSVETKSGNEKLFF.

This chain links TRBV7-6 with TRBJ2-1; the TRBD1 assignment by TCRdb is unverifiable without DNA. This CDR3 is 15 amino acids long. Germline V gene sequence: CDR1 SGHVS, CDR2 FNYEAQ. The CDR3 region is CARRKGTGTYNEQFF.

J is TRBJ2-7 and V is TRBV20-1; TCRdb lists TRBD1, though no DNA is available to test this call. Per germline, CDR1 DFQATT and CDR2 SNEGSKA (reference sequence). This CDR3 spans 16 amino acids. CDR3 residues: CSARDQGSARVSEQYF.

The chain joins TRBV13 to TRBJ2-1; TCRdb gives TRBD1 as the D gene, but with no DNA this cannot be confirmed. The V gene's germline CDR1 is PRHDT and CDR2 FYEKMQ (reference sequence). CDR3 length: 17 amino acids. CDR3: CASSLSGGTGVYNEQFF.

The V and J genes are TRBV28 and TRBJ2-7. Per germline, CDR1 MDHEN and CDR2 SYDVKM. The CDR3 spans 14 residues. The CDR3 loop reads CASSLTLGSYEQYF.

The chain links TRBV5-1 to TRBJ1-2; checking the TCRdb D call of TRBD1 is not possible without DNA. CDR1 and CDR2 from the germline V gene are SGHRS and YFSETQ. The CDR3 extends over 13 amino acids. CDR3 sequence: CASSLTGDYGYTF. Drawing the rest from reference TRBV5-1 and TRBJ1-2, the complete variable domain is KAGVTQTPRYLIKTRGQQVTLSCSPISGHRSVSWYQQTPGQGLQFLFEYFSETQRNKGNFPGRFSGRQFSNSRSEMNVSTLELGDSALYLCASSLTGDYGYTFGSGTRLTVV.

The rearrangement joins TRBV5-4 to TRBJ2-1; TCRdb gives TRBD1 as the D gene, but with no DNA this cannot be confirmed. The length of the CDR3 is 15 residues. Per the germline V gene, CDR1 is SGHNT and CDR2 is YYREEE (reference sequence). The CDR3 protein is CASSNTGVGYNEQFF.

V usage is TRBV5-1 and J usage is TRBJ2-1. CDR1 is SGHRS and CDR2 is YFSETQ in the germline V gene. There are 16 residues in the CDR3. The CDR3 region is CASSSEPIRSYNEQFF.

This sequence joins TRBV7-3 and TRBJ2-1; the D call of TRBD2 rests on TCRdb alone, since no DNA is present to check it. The CDR3 is 15 amino acids. The germline V gene has CDR1 SGHTA and CDR2 FQGTGA. The CDR3 sequence: CASSSLAGPGNEQFF.

This chain links TRBV7-9 with TRBJ1-2; TCRdb selects TRBD1, and the lack of DNA leaves this call unchecked. This CDR3 is built from 15 residues. Germline V gene sequence: CDR1 SEHNR, CDR2 FQNEAQ (reference sequence). CDR3 amino acids: CASSLVGGTSHGYTF.

This sequence joins TRBV7-6 and TRBJ2-7. The CDR3 extends over 15 amino acids. CDR1 is SGHVS, CDR2 FNYEAQ, per germline. The CDR3 region is CASSLERYSFYEQYF.

This sequence joins TRBV28 and TRBJ2-7; TCRdb reports TRBD1, a call that lacks DNA to check it against. The CDR3 has 15 residues. Per germline, CDR1 MDHEN and CDR2 SYDVKM. The CDR3 is CASSSSGDISYEQYF.

The chain links TRBV19 to TRBJ1-1. CDR3 length equals 11 residues. Looked up from germline, CDR1 is LNHDA and CDR2 is SQIVND (reference sequence). The CDR3 sequence: CASTRTAEAFF.

V and J are TRBV29-1 and TRBJ1-1; the D gene TCRdb calls, TRBD1, cannot be checked with no DNA. The CDR3 spans 14 residues. Germline CDR1 reads SQVTM; CDR2 reads ANQGSEA. CDR3 protein: CSVGRGQLNTEAFF.

The genes are TRBV6-5 and TRBJ2-7; checking the TCRdb D call of TRBD2 is not possible without DNA. The CDR3 is made up of 15 amino acids. Germline V gives CDR1 MNHEY, CDR2 SVGAGI. CDR3 sequence: CASTSRTSLTGEQYF.

The rearrangement uses TRBV7-9 and TRBJ1-1; TCRdb selects TRBD1, and the lack of DNA leaves this call unchecked. CDR3 length: 15 amino acids. Germline V gene data show CDR1 as SEHNR and CDR2 as FQNEAQ (reference sequence). The CDR3 spells CASSLVRQGVTEAFF. Together with reference TRBV7-9 and TRBJ1-1, the CDR3 gives the full variable domain: DTGVSQNPRHKITKRGQNVTFRCDPISEHNRLYWYRQTLGQGPEFLTYFQNEAQLEKSRLLSDRFSAERPKGSFSTLEIQRTEQGDSAMYLCASSLVRQGVTEAFFGQGTRLTVV.

This chain joins TRBV7-9 and TRBJ1-2; as DNA is missing, the TRBD1 call by TCRdb cannot be tested. Germline CDR1 and CDR2: SEHNR and FQNEAQ (reference sequence). The CDR3 is 13 amino acids. This chain's CDR3 is CASSVDRDYGYTF.

This chain uses TRBV29-1 with TRBJ1-2; the TRBD1 assignment by TCRdb is unverifiable without DNA. Germline lookup yields CDR1 SQVTM and CDR2 ANQGSEA. There are 14 residues in the CDR3. CDR3: CSVEDPGRDYGYTF.

V and J are TRBV25-1 and TRBJ1-2; TCRdb gives TRBD1 as the D gene, but with no DNA this cannot be confirmed. The CDR3 has 17 residues. The germline CDR1 and CDR2 sequences are MGHDK and SYGVNS. The CDR3 region is CASSERDRGPSNYGYTF.

CDR3 sequence reads: CASSPLLNPDTQYF. The gene calls are TRBV7-8 and TRBJ2-3; TCRdb returns TRBD2, unconfirmable since there is no DNA. Germline CDR1 is SGHVS and CDR2 is FQNEAQ. The CDR3 spans 14 residues.

The rearrangement joins TRBV28 to TRBJ2-1; as DNA is missing, the TRBD2 call by TCRdb cannot be tested. The CDR3 length is 15 residues. From germline, CDR1 is MDHEN and CDR2 SYDVKM. CDR3 loop: CASSLWEGLNNEQFF. Looking up the rest from reference TRBV28 and TRBJ2-1 gives the full variable domain: DVKVTQSSRYLVKRTGEKVFLECVQDMDHENMFWYRQDPGLGLRLIYFSYDVKMKEKGDIPEGYSVSREKKERFSLILESASTNQTSMYLCASSLWEGLNNEQFFGPGTRLTVL.

The chain recombines TRBV9 with TRBJ2-1; with no DNA, the TCRdb D assignment of TRBD2 cannot be verified. There are 15 residues in the CDR3. Germline V gives CDR1 SGDLS, CDR2 YYNGEE. The chain's CDR3 is CASSVGTSSYNERFF.